Shown below are 18 T cell receptor beta chains from a single sample sequenced in a study of blood T cells in healthy people across ages. The use of a sample-barcoded 5' primer and a J-beta primer mix characterized a second PCR of roughly 6 to 12 cycles. TCRdb re-derived calls from the 5' RACE reads in MiXCR, one entry per CDR3 protein. This sample has about a million distinct CDR3 sequences, with 35% to 40% found just once. The material sequenced was blood. The receptor set was obtained from a man between 18 and 29 years old in good health.

The rearrangement uses TRBV7-3 and TRBJ2-1; D remains ambiguous. Judging by the DNA end, TRBJ2-7 fits better; the J call may be wrong. This CDR3 region has 14 residues. CDR1 and CDR2 from the germline V gene are SGHTA and FQGTGA. CDR3 DNA sequence: TGTGCCAGCAGCTTATTAGGGCAGTACAATGAGCAGTACTTC. It specifies CASSLLGQYNEQYF.

This clonotype was recorded a few times. The V call is TRBV28, the J call TRBJ1-1; D may be TRBD1 (5 bases). V lost 4 bases to trimming and J lost 1 base, with 7 bases between them. This CDR3 region has 13 residues. The germline V gene encodes CDR1 MDHEN and CDR2 SYDVKM. CDR3: CASSWRGNTEAFF. The CDR3 DNA follows: TGTGCCAGCAGTTGGAGGGGGAACACTGAAGCTTTCTTT. The full variable domain, rest sourced from reference TRBV28 and TRBJ1-1, is DVKVTQSSRYLVKRTGEKVFLECVQDMDHENMFWYRQDPGLGLRLIYFSYDVKMKEKGDIPEGYSVSREKKERFSLILESASTNQTSMYLCASSWRGNTEAFFGQGTRLTVV.

This clonotype was seen a few times. This chain links TRBV5-6 with TRBJ2-4; unclear D gene. Matching the DNA end better, TRBJ2-7 makes the J call doubtful. Germline-derived CDR1 and CDR2 are SGHDT and YYEEEE. This CDR3 is 15 amino acids long. CDR3 DNA sequence: TGTGCCAGCAGCTTGGATGGCCTTATCACCTACGAGCAGTACTTC. Translation: CASSLDGLITYEQYF.

In this sample, this clonotype turned up many times. This rearrangement joins TRBV20-1 to TRBJ1-6, with TRBD1 identical over 7 bases. Losses at the gene ends were 3 bases for V and 5 bases for J; bases not matched to a gene: 4. The CDR3 contains 14 residues. The germline V gene has CDR1 DFQATT and CDR2 SNEGSKA (reference sequence). DNA of the CDR3: TGCAGTGCTAGTCACAGGGGAAATAATTCACCCCTCCACTTT. Its translation: CSASHRGNNSPLHF.

The J gene is TRBJ2-3, the V gene TRBV7-9; either TRBD1 or TRBD2 may supply D (5 bases each). The CDR3 consists of 15 residues. Germline V gives CDR1 SEHNR, CDR2 FQNEAQ (reference sequence). Deletions cut 5 bases from V and 0 bases from J, with 12 bases between. CDR3 bases: TGTGCCAGCAGCCCCCGAGGGGACAGCACAGATACGCAGTATTTT. Residues: CASSPRGDSTDTQYF.

This clonotype was detected only a few times. This chain connects TRBV4-3 to TRBJ1-5; perhaps TRBD1 as D (5 bases). V lost 0 bases and J 2 bases, leaving 11 bases between the germline ends. Per germline, CDR1 LGHNA and CDR2 YSLEER. This CDR3 contains 16 residues. The CDR3 spells CASSQDWRQRNQPQHF. DNA for the CDR3: TGCGCCAGCAGCCAAGATTGGCGACAGCGCAATCAGCCCCAGCATTTT.

This clonotype was detected only a few times. The rearrangement links TRBV6-2 or TRBV6-3 to TRBJ1-1; unclear D gene. V lost 7 bases, J lost 3 bases, and 6 bases lay in between. The CDR3 contains 11 residues. Germline loops: CDR1 MNHEY, CDR2 SVGEGT. The CDR3 nucleotides read TGTGCCAGCACTTCCGACACTGAAGCTTTCTTT. Its translation: CASTSDTEAFF.

The chain has TRBV4-3 and TRBJ2-7; D is perhaps TRBD1 or TRBD2 (5 bases each). Trimming cost V 1 base and J 7 bases, with 20 bases left between them. Germline V gene data show CDR1 as LGHNA and CDR2 as YSLEER. This CDR3 comprises 16 residues. The CDR3: CASSQAGETVLHEQYF. In nucleotides, the CDR3 is TGCGCCAGCAGCCAAGCTGGGGAGACAGTCCTTCATGAGCAGTACTTC.

The chain is built from TRBV12-3 or TRBV12-4 and TRBJ1-2; no firm D call. The CDR3 runs 12 residues. V was clipped by 8 bases and J by 2 bases, with 9 bases between them. This CDR3 is CASVFENYGYTF. The CDR3 region has the DNA TGTGCCAGCGTGTTCGAGAACTATGGCTACACCTTC.

In its sample, this clonotype was seen a few times. The CDR3 here is CASSNEQGPITDTQYF. The DNA of the CDR3 is TGTGCCAGCAGCAACGAACAGGGTCCCATCACAGATACGCAGTATTTT. The chain has TRBV21-1 and TRBJ2-3; TRBD1, the table's D call, lacks a check against the DNA. TRBV21-1 is a pseudogene locus. The CDR3 spans 16 residues.

This clonotype has more than one count but fewer than ten. V is TRBV21-1 and J is TRBJ1-2. TRBV21-1 is recorded as a pseudogene. The CDR3 runs to 14 residues. This chain's CDR3 is CASSKAGDNYGYTF. The CDR3 DNA follows: TGTGCCAGCAGCAAAGCGGGAGATAACTATGGCTACACCTTC.

CDR3 nucleotides: TGTGCCAGCAGCACCCGTGGGGACTATAATTCACCCCTCCACTTT. This sequence encodes CASSTRGDYNSPLHF. This chain joins TRBV7-2 and TRBJ1-6; no clear D. V was trimmed by 5 bases and J by 3 bases, leaving 11 bases between them. The CDR3 spans 15 residues. Looked up from germline, CDR1 is SGHTA and CDR2 is FQGNSA.

This clonotype was seen more than once but under ten times. The J gene is TRBJ1-6, the V gene TRBV12-3 or TRBV12-4; D is ambiguous. The CDR3 totals 13 residues. V lost 3 bases and J 7 bases, leaving 7 bases between the germline ends. CDR3 nucleotide sequence: TGTGCCAGCAGTTTCAGGTGGAATTCACCCCTCCACTTT. Translating gives CASSFRWNSPLHF.

This clonotype was picked up a small number of times. CDR3 sequence (DNA): TGCGCCAGCAGCCAGGGCGTGAATCGTGGCTACACCTTC. Protein sequence: CASSQGVNRGYTF. The rearrangement links TRBV5-1 to TRBJ1-2; perhaps TRBD1 as D (5 bases). The germline V gene has CDR1 SGHRS and CDR2 YFSETQ. Trimming removed 4 bases at V and 7 bases at J, with 14 bases between. CDR3 length: 13 amino acids.

The chain has TRBV7-2 and TRBJ2-2; weak D call: TRBD1 (6 bases). Trimming pared 5 bases from V and 5 bases from J, leaving 15 bases between. This CDR3 spans 15 amino acids. Germline CDR1 is SGHTA and CDR2 is FQGNSA. Here the CDR3 DNA reads TGTGCCAGCAGCATCGGGACACCGAGGACCGGGGAGCTGTTTTTT. Its translation: CASSIGTPRTGELFF.

In its sample, this clonotype was seen a few times. The chain carries TRBV2 and TRBJ1-5, with a weak D call TRBD1 (5 bases). This CDR3 is 16 amino acids long. The V end was cut by 2 bases, the J end by 5 bases, with 16 bases between. Germline assignment: CDR1 SNHLY and CDR2 FYNNEI. The CDR3 sequence: CASSEYSGPRDQPQHF. The CDR3 region has the DNA TGTGCCAGCAGTGAATATTCGGGGCCCAGGGATCAGCCCCAGCATTTT.

V and J are TRBV21-1 and TRBJ2-5; the table's D call, TRBD1, has no DNA check behind it. TRBV21-1 is a recognized pseudogene. The CDR3 is made up of 16 amino acids. As DNA, the CDR3 is TGTGCCAGCAGCTCCCGGCGGACAGTTCAACAAGAGACCCAGTACTTC. Its protein is CASSSRRTVQQETQYF.

The rearrangement uses TRBV5-1 and TRBJ1-1, with 8 bases matching TRBD1. The CDR3 extends over 16 amino acids. V gave up 4 bases and J gave up 0 bases; unmatched junction bases: 8. The germline V gene encodes CDR1 SGHRS and CDR2 YFSETQ. The CDR3 here is CASSPTTGGVNTEAFF. CDR3 in DNA: TGCGCCAGCAGCCCGACTACAGGGGGGGTGAACACTGAAGCTTTCTTT.